These T cell receptor beta chains were read from a single sample in a study of T-cell reconstitution after alpha-beta-depleted transplantation in children. A single record per CDR3 protein comes from TCRdb applying MiXCR to the PCR reads. The profile shows 500,000 to 600,000 distinct CDR3 sequences, less than 35% of them singletons. The sample in question was PBMCs from the stem cell graft donor, obtained from the stem cell graft. These receptors all come from a human donor who donated a stem cell graft to a child with aplastic anemia. Both conserved end residues are part of each CDR3. A D gene is named only where the DNA matches it firmly. The size of a clone is reported for some rows only, either as once, few or many, or as a class for expanded clones.

v_gene: TRBV7-2; j_gene: TRBJ1-1; d_gene: -; abundance: -; CDR3aa: CASSRTAPTEAFF; CDR3nt: TGTGCCAGCAGCAGGACAGCTCCCACTGAAGCTTTCTTT
v_gene: TRBV9; j_gene: TRBJ2-1; d_gene: -; abundance: -; CDR3aa: CASSTGGIHNEQFF; CDR3nt: TGTGCCAGCAGCACTGGGGGAATCCACAATGAGCAGTTCTTC
v_gene: TRBV7-6; j_gene: TRBJ1-2; d_gene: -; abundance: once; CDR3aa: CASSSWGDRGLGYTF; CDR3nt: TGTGCCAGCAGCTCCTGGGGAGACAGAGGCCTTGGCTACACCTTC
v_gene: TRBV29-1; j_gene: TRBJ1-2; d_gene: -; abundance: -; CDR3aa: CSVEDGAGVYGYTF; CDR3nt: TGCAGCGTTGAAGACGGAGCAGGGGTATATGGCTACACCTTC
v_gene: TRBV5-5; j_gene: TRBJ2-5; d_gene: TRBD1; abundance: -; CDR3aa: CASSTTGGIETQYF; CDR3nt: TGTGCCAGCAGCACCACAGGGGGCATAGAGACCCAGTACTTC
v_gene: TRBV6-5; j_gene: TRBJ2-1; d_gene: -; abundance: -; CDR3aa: CASSYLPGGGDEQFF; CDR3nt: TGTGCCAGCAGTTACTTGCCCGGCGGAGGGGATGAGCAGTTCTTC
v_gene: TRBV7-2; j_gene: TRBJ1-4; d_gene: TRBD1; abundance: -; CDR3aa: CASSHRTGATNEKLFF; CDR3nt: TGTGCCAGCAGCCATCGGACAGGAGCAACTAATGAAAAACTGTTTTTT
v_gene: TRBV7-9; j_gene: TRBJ1-4; d_gene: -; abundance: -; CDR3aa: CASSLGSATNEKLFF; CDR3nt: TGTGCCAGCAGCTTAGGGTCAGCAACTAATGAAAAACTGTTTTTT
v_gene: TRBV10-3; j_gene: TRBJ1-2; d_gene: -; abundance: -; CDR3aa: CAIRAARGDGYTF; CDR3nt: TGTGCCATCAGGGCGGCGAGGGGAGACGGCTACACCTTC
v_gene: TRBV29-1; j_gene: TRBJ2-5; d_gene: TRBD1; abundance: -; CDR3aa: CSAGQGAGETQYF; CDR3nt: TGCAGCGCGGGACAGGGGGCAGGGGAGACCCAGTACTTC
v_gene: TRBV9; j_gene: TRBJ2-2; d_gene: -; abundance: -; CDR3aa: CASSVDQGSGGELFF; CDR3nt: TGTGCCAGCAGCGTAGATCAGGGGTCGGGCGGGGAGCTGTTTTTT
v_gene: TRBV6-2/TRBV6-3; j_gene: TRBJ2-5; d_gene: -; abundance: -; CDR3aa: CASSYSEPSYQETQYF; CDR3nt: TGTGCCAGCAGTTACTCGGAACCCTCGTACCAAGAGACCCAGTACTTC
v_gene: TRBV2; j_gene: TRBJ2-3; d_gene: -; abundance: -; CDR3aa: CASSAGAAYSTDTQYF; CDR3nt: TGTGCCAGCAGCGCGGGTGCAGCCTATAGCACAGATACGCAGTATTTT
v_gene: TRBV12-3/TRBV12-4; j_gene: TRBJ1-2; d_gene: TRBD1; abundance: many; CDR3aa: CASSPTGRLYGYTF; CDR3nt: TGTGCCAGCAGTCCGACAGGGCGCCTTTATGGCTACACCTTC
v_gene: TRBV6-4; j_gene: TRBJ2-1; d_gene: -; abundance: few; CDR3aa: CASSDLDGYNEQFF; CDR3nt: TGTGCCAGCAGTGATTTAGACGGCTACAATGAGCAGTTCTTC
v_gene: TRBV10-3; j_gene: TRBJ2-1; d_gene: -; abundance: -; CDR3aa: CAISESPLGASTQNKQFF; CDR3nt: TGTGCCATCAGTGAGTCCCCTTTGGGAGCGTCTACGCAGAATAAGCAGTTCTTC
v_gene: TRBV7-9; j_gene: TRBJ2-3; d_gene: -; abundance: -; CDR3aa: CASSSPTPGRPPDTQYF; CDR3nt: TGTGCCAGCAGCTCCCCAACCCCGGGCCGGCCGCCAGATACGCAGTATTTT
v_gene: TRBV9; j_gene: TRBJ2-1; d_gene: -; abundance: -; CDR3aa: CASSVLATPTYNEQFF; CDR3nt: TGTGCCAGCAGCGTTCTAGCAACCCCCACCTACAATGAGCAGTTCTTC
v_gene: TRBV7-2; j_gene: TRBJ2-7; d_gene: -; abundance: many; CDR3aa: CASSLTYEQYF; CDR3nt: TGTGCCAGCAGCCTTACCTACGAGCAGTACTTC
v_gene: TRBV10-2; j_gene: TRBJ2-5; d_gene: TRBD1; abundance: -; CDR3aa: CASTRQGKETQYF; CDR3nt: TGCGCCAGCACGCGACAGGGGAAAGAGACCCAGTACTTC
v_gene: TRBV4-3; j_gene: TRBJ2-7; d_gene: -; abundance: -; CDR3aa: CASSQVTGDYEQYF; CDR3nt: TGCGCCAGCAGCCAAGTAACGGGGGACTACGAGCAGTACTTC